This note documents a single TCR beta chain sequence. Its specificity is not known. The junction differs from germline at one of its ends, possibly a read error. The CDR3 is 15 amino acids. CDR1 is SEHNR, CDR2 FQNEAQ, per germline (reference sequence). This table comes from immunoSEQ multiplex PCR, and its TCRdb copy is limited to in-frame clones, with some not included. The sample records about 29,000 clones, 85% to 95% being singletons. This specimen belongs to a study of graft-versus-host responses after intestinal transplantation. Overall study context: Recipients were given multivisceral, liver-intestinal, or isolated intestinal transplants. After anti-thymocyte globulin induction, recipients took tacrolimus and steroids for around three years.

Regarding the study as a whole: Allografts carried high graft-versus-host to host-versus-graft clonal ratios in patients having graft-donor T cell macrochimerism. Declines in HvG clones occurring early post-transplant were associated with peak circulating GvH clone levels.

The chain combines TRBV7-9 with TRBJ2-7; D might be TRBD2 (5 bases). Source: PBMCs, taken about 62 days after intestinal transplant. The receptor comes from a human patient who received an intestinal transplant, so some T cells may come from the graft donor. In nucleotides, the CDR3 is TGTGCCAGCAGCGTAGCTTCGGGGTTGAACAACGAGCAGTACTTC. Residues: CASSVASGLNNEQYF.